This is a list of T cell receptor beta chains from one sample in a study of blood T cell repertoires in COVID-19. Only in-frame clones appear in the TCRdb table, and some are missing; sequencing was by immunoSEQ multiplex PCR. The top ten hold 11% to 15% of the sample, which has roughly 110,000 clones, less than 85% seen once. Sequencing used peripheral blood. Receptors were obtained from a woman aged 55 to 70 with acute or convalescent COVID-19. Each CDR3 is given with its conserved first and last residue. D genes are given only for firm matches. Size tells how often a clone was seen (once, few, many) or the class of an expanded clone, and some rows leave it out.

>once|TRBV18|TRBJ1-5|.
CASSPRAGVGQPQHF
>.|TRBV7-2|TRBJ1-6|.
CASSAPPGPPLHF
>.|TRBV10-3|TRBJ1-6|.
CAISERAGDYNSPLHF
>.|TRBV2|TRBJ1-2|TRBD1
CASSLRFGTATNYGYTF
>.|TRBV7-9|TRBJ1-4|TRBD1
CASSLADRGPTNEKLFF
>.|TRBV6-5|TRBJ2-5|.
CASSTAGTPQETQYF
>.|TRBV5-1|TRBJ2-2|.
CASSPGHSTGELFF
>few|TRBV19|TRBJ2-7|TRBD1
CASSTLSGQGFYEQYF
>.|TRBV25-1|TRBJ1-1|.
CASSVKYQGTDTEAFF
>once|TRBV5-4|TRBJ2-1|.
CASSLGGRTDYNEQFF
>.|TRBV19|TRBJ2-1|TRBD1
CASNSGQGANNEQFF
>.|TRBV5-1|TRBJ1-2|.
CASSSDIYGYTF
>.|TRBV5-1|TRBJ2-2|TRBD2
CASSLGLAGDLEAGELFF
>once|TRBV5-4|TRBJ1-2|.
CASSLGGEGPSGYTF
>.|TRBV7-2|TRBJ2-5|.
CASSLDWRRWETQYF
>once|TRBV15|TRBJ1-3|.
CATSRDRVVKAGNTIYF
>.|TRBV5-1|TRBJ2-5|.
CASSQGNQGGETQYF
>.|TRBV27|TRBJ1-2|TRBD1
CASSQWDRGGGGYTF
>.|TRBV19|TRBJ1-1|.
CASSRQRQNTEAFF
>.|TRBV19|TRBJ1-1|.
CASRRRAGGSWNTEAFF
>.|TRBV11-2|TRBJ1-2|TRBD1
CASSPGQGYGYTF
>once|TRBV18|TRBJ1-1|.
CASSTTEDPDTEAFF
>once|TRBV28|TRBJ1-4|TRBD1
CASTTGGTNEKLFF
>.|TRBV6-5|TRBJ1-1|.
CASTRLLLNTEAFF